This TCR beta chain was sequenced in a study of CD8 T cells in ankylosing spondylitis. General study findings and limits: Earlier studies detected some motif variants in reactive arthritis synovial fluid and blood. Among TCR beta sequences, a motif of eight highly homologous variants appeared characteristic of ankylosing spondylitis blood. A CD8+ phenotype characterized the disease-linked clones, which were relatively rare in peripheral blood.

This clonotype was counted a few times. The antigen is unknown. Library preparation for TCR beta used quantitative 5'-RACE with molecular barcodes. TCRdb recomputed calls from the 5' RACE reads with MiXCR, one row per CDR3 protein. The sample includes 150,000 to 200,000 distinct CDR3 sequences, 25% to 35% of them seen just once. Germline loops: CDR1 SGHAT, CDR2 FQNNGV. V was pared by 5 bases and J by 3 bases, with 11 bases of the junction left unmatched. The CDR3 is 16 amino acids. The sequencing input was synovial fluid, either unsorted or a sorted T cell fraction (not recorded which). This receptor was taken from a male donor with ankylosing spondylitis. The chain joins TRBV11-2 to TRBJ2-5, with 8 bases identical to TRBD2. CDR3 DNA: TGTGCCAGCAGCCCCGTGGGAGCGGGGGCCAAAGAGACCCAGTACTTC. Residues: CASSPVGAGAKETQYF.